These 25 T cell receptor beta chains were sequenced from one sample in a study of beta chain features in type 1 diabetes. Sequencing targeted expressed TCRB transcripts, as all isolated RNA had been reverse transcribed. TCRdb keeps only in-frame clones here, not all; method: immunoSEQ multiplex PCR. Of 810,000 or so clones listed, roughly a sixth are singletons. The sequencing input was naive CD4+ T cells from blood. The origin of the receptors is a young woman in good health.

There are a few counts of this clone. The chain employs TRBV4-1 and TRBJ1-2; D possibly corresponds to TRBD1 (5 bases). V dropped 0 bases and J dropped 8 bases, with 16 bases sitting between them. Looked up from germline, CDR1 is MGHRA and CDR2 is YSYEKL. The CDR3 consists of 15 residues. The CDR3 DNA follows: TGCGCCAGCAGCCAAGATGGCCCCAGGGTCTGGGGCTACACCTTC. This codes for CASSQDGPRVWGYTF.

Only a few counts were recorded for this clone. The chain links TRBV5-1 to TRBJ2-7; D is unclear. The germline V and J ends were trimmed by 2 bases and 3 bases, with 9 bases remaining between them. The CDR3 runs to 13 residues. The germline gives CDR1 SGHRS, CDR2 YFSETQ. CDR3 loop: CASSFDGLYEQYF. CDR3 nucleotides: TGCGCCAGCAGCTTCGACGGCCTCTACGAGCAGTACTTC.

This clone was seen only a few times. The sample has other DNA sequences that encode this CDR3 too. The rearrangement uses TRBV5-1 and TRBJ1-1; no firm D call. Germline-derived CDR1 and CDR2 are SGHRS and YFSETQ. The CDR3 length is 11 residues. V gave up 4 bases and J gave up 1 base, with 2 bases separating them. The CDR3 DNA sequence: TGCGCCAGCAGCAAGAACACTGAAGCTTTCTTT. As protein: CASSKNTEAFF.

The CDR3 loop reads CASSELAGQTPSQETQYF. In DNA form, the CDR3 reads TGTGCCAGCAGTGAACTAGCGGGCCAAACGCCATCGCAAGAGACCCAGTACTTC. The chain joins TRBV25-1 to TRBJ2-5, with TRBD2 identical over 8 bases. After removal of 2 bases from V and 2 bases from J, the junction contained 13 bases not matched to a gene. Germline V gene sequence: CDR1 MGHDK, CDR2 SYGVNS. This CDR3 region has 18 residues.

This clone has only a few counts. The V gene is TRBV7-9, the J gene TRBJ2-3; no reliable D call. Trimming removed 7 bases from V and 4 bases from J, with 12 bases in between. The V gene's germline CDR1 is SEHNR and CDR2 FQNEAQ (reference sequence). This CDR3 region has 13 residues. The CDR3 loop is CASIIVGSDTQYF. CDR3 coding DNA: TGTGCCAGCATCATAGTGGGTTCAGATACGCAGTATTTT.

This sequence joins TRBV18 and TRBJ2-7, with 8 bases matching TRBD2. In germline, CDR1 is KGHSH, CDR2 LQKENI. The CDR3 is 13 residues long. The J segment lost 5 bases and the V segment lost 1 base, leaving 1 base of the junction unmatched. CDR3 sequence (DNA): TGTGCCAGCTCACCACAGCGGGGGAACGAGCAGTACTTC. It is translated as CASSPQRGNEQYF.

This clone was observed a few times. The same CDR3 arises from other DNA sequences in this sample as well. The chain has TRBV28 and TRBJ2-7; no clear D gene. The CDR3 has 12 amino acids. The V gene's germline CDR1 is MDHEN and CDR2 SYDVKM. V was clipped by 2 bases and J by 3 bases, with 5 bases between them. Written as DNA, the CDR3 is TGTGCCAGCAGTTTAGGTAGCTACGAGCAGTACTTC. This codes for CASSLGSYEQYF. Variable domain in full (rest from reference TRBV28 and TRBJ2-7): DVKVTQSSRYLVKRTGEKVFLECVQDMDHENMFWYRQDPGLGLRLIYFSYDVKMKEKGDIPEGYSVSREKKERFSLILESASTNQTSMYLCASSLGSYEQYFGPGTRLTVT.

CDR3 amino acids: CAETLKGADTGELFF. The CDR3 coding sequence is TGTGCCGAGACGCTAAAGGGGGCCGACACCGGGGAGCTGTTTTTT. The J gene is TRBJ2-2, the V gene TRBV7-2, with TRBD1 identical over 7 bases. The CDR3 totals 15 residues. V lost 11 bases, J lost 3 bases, and 12 bases stayed unmatched. Germline CDR1 reads SGHTA; CDR2 reads FQGNSA.

The rearrangement uses TRBV7-9 and TRBJ1-3, with D perhaps matching TRBD1 (5 bases). The germline V gene has CDR1 SEHNR and CDR2 FQNEAQ (reference sequence). The V end lost 2 bases, the J end lost 0 bases, and 14 bases lay between the germline ends. This CDR3 is 17 amino acids long. CDR3 nucleotides: TGTGCCAGCAGCTTATCAAACCAGGGTGGCTCTGGAAACACCATATATTTT. This encodes CASSLSNQGGSGNTIYF.

J is TRBJ2-5 and V is TRBV2; D is uncertain. The V gene's germline CDR1 is SNHLY and CDR2 FYNNEI. The CDR3 length is 13 residues. The V and J ends lost 4 bases and 4 bases respectively, with 10 bases between them. CDR3 DNA sequence: TGTGCCAGCAGTGTAGCTAGGAGAGAGACCCAGTACTTC. Translation: CASSVARRETQYF.

The chain recombines TRBV2 with TRBJ2-5, with no clear D. Trimming left V 5 bases short and J 3 bases short, with 10 bases between. Germline V gene sequence: CDR1 SNHLY, CDR2 FYNNEI. CDR3 length equals 13 residues. CDR3 coding DNA: TGTGCCAGCAGTCCGATACGGAAAGAGACCCAGTACTTC. This sequence encodes CASSPIRKETQYF.

This sequence joins TRBV6-5 and TRBJ2-5, with D unclear. The length of the CDR3 is 12 residues. Per germline, CDR1 MNHEY and CDR2 SVGAGI. Trimming stripped 6 bases from V and 4 bases from J, with 9 bases between. The chain's CDR3 is CASRGTGETQYF. The CDR3 coding sequence is TGTGCCAGCAGGGGTACGGGAGAGACCCAGTACTTC.

The chain employs TRBV7-9 and TRBJ2-1, with 7 bases aligning to TRBD2. V shed 6 bases and J 7 bases; nucleotides not matched to a gene: 6. The CDR3 contains 13 residues. Germline V gene sequence: CDR1 SEHNR, CDR2 FQNEAQ (reference sequence). For the CDR3, the DNA is TGTGCCAGCAGGGGGAGGGCAGTGAATGAGCAGTTCTTC. The encoded protein is CASRGRAVNEQFF.

This clone was detected only a few times. The rearrangement links TRBV19 to TRBJ2-1, with 12 bases lining up with TRBD2. CDR3 length: 15 amino acids. The junction had 10 bases not matched to a gene; V was cut back by 6 bases and J by 10 bases. Germline V gene sequence: CDR1 LNHDA, CDR2 SQIVND (reference sequence). The CDR3 is CASRLLAGGPREQFF. The CDR3 DNA reads as TGTGCCAGTAGACTGCTAGCGGGAGGGCCGAGGGAGCAGTTCTTC. Based on the CDR3 plus reference TRBV19 and TRBJ2-1, the full variable domain is DGGITQSPKYLFRKEGQNVTLSCEQNLNHDAMYWYRQDPGQGLRLIYYSQIVNDFQKGDIAEGYSVSREKKESFPLTVTSAQKNPTAFYLCASRLLAGGPREQFFGPGTRLTVL.

A remark on this clone: The identical CDR3 is also encoded by other nucleotide sequences in the sample. The rearrangement links TRBV11-2 to TRBJ1-1; D is unresolved. The V end was cut by 1 base, the J end by 2 bases, with 8 bases between. The V gene's germline CDR1 is SGHAT and CDR2 FQNNGV. CDR3 length: 14 amino acids. For the CDR3, the DNA is TGTGCCAGCAGCTTAGGGGCAGGTAACACTGAAGCTTTCTTT. Its protein product is CASSLGAGNTEAFF.

This clone was seen a handful of times. This rearrangement joins TRBV28 to TRBJ2-7; D not certain. This CDR3 is built from 12 residues. V lost 6 bases and J lost 2, with 8 bases in between. Germline CDR1 is MDHEN and CDR2 is SYDVKM. CDR3 bases: TGTGCCAGCAGCCCTAGTACCTACGAGCAGTACTTC. It translates to CASSPSTYEQYF. The whole variable domain, filled in from reference TRBV28 and TRBJ2-7, reads DVKVTQSSRYLVKRTGEKVFLECVQDMDHENMFWYRQDPGLGLRLIYFSYDVKMKEKGDIPEGYSVSREKKERFSLILESASTNQTSMYLCASSPSTYEQYFGPGTRLTVT.

The V gene is TRBV5-1, the J gene TRBJ2-2, with TRBD1 matching 10 bases. V was clipped by 5 bases and J by 4 bases; unmatched bases: 5. This CDR3 is 15 amino acids long. The germline V gene has CDR1 SGHRS and CDR2 YFSETQ. The CDR3 nucleotides read TGCGCCAGCAGGACAGGGGGCGCCGGCACCGGGGAGCTGTTTTTT. This gives the protein CASRTGGAGTGELFF.

The CDR3 loop reads CASSELNILGVSSYEQYF. The CDR3 region has the DNA TGTGCCAGCAGTGAATTAAATATCCTTGGCGTCAGCTCCTACGAGCAGTACTTC. The rearrangement joins TRBV6-4 to TRBJ2-7; D unresolved. V was cut by 3 bases and J by 0 bases, with 21 bases left in between. The germline V gene encodes CDR1 MRHNA and CDR2 SNTAGT. This CDR3 is built from 18 residues.

In this sample, this clone turned up a few times. The rearrangement links TRBV6-6 to TRBJ2-1; the D is unclear. There are 16 residues in the CDR3. Germline V gene sequence: CDR1 MNHNY, CDR2 SVGAGI (reference sequence). V lost 7 bases and J lost 5, with 21 bases in between. CDR3 in DNA: TGTGCCAGCAACCTAACACCTGTCGGTAACAACAATGAGCAGTTCTTC. It is translated as CASNLTPVGNNNEQFF.

This clone has more than one count but fewer than ten. V usage is TRBV7-9 and J usage is TRBJ1-2; 7 bases fit TRBD1. The CDR3 is 14 residues long. Trimming removed 8 bases from V and 3 bases from J; junction bases left unmatched: 9. Looked up from germline, CDR1 is SEHNR and CDR2 is FQNEAQ (reference sequence). The CDR3, as DNA: TGTGCCAGCGGCTCCATAACAGGGGACTATGGCTACACCTTC. Its translation is CASGSITGDYGYTF.

V usage is TRBV11-2 and J usage is TRBJ2-7; no clear D. Germline CDR1 and CDR2: SGHAT and FQNNGV. This CDR3 is built from 15 residues. Deletions cut 3 bases from V and 3 bases from J, with 15 bases between. The CDR3 DNA is TGTGCCAGCAGCTTGTCTCCCGACTCTGTCTACGAGCAGTACTTC. Protein: CASSLSPDSVYEQYF.

V usage is TRBV5-1 and J usage is TRBJ2-1, with 16 positions matching TRBD2. This CDR3 region has 18 residues. V lost 2 bases to trimming and J lost 0 bases; unmatched junction nucleotides: 2. The germline CDR1 and CDR2 sequences are SGHRS and YFSETQ. CDR3 region: CASSFGTSGRVSYNEQFF. The CDR3 bases are TGCGCCAGCAGCTTCGGGACTAGCGGGAGGGTCTCCTACAATGAGCAGTTCTTC.

This sequence joins TRBV20-1 and TRBJ2-1; 7 nucleotides agree with TRBD2. This CDR3 has 10 residues. Trimming at V came to 3 bases and at J to 14 bases, leaving 4 bases not matched to a gene. CDR1 DFQATT and CDR2 SNEGSKA come from the germline V gene (reference sequence). The CDR3 nucleotides are TGCAGTGCTAGTGTGCTAGCGGAGTTCTTC. Translated, it gives CSASVLAEFF.

V is TRBV6-1 and J is TRBJ2-5; D may be TRBD1 (6 bases). CDR1 and CDR2 (germline): MNHNS, SASEGT. The V end was cut by 1 base, the J end by 7 bases, with 13 bases between. The CDR3 covers 14 residues. DNA of the CDR3: TGTGCCAGCAGTGAAGACAGGGCGTTTGGGACCCAGTACTTC. It encodes CASSEDRAFGTQYF.

The chain combines TRBV28 with TRBJ1-1; D might be TRBD1 (6 bases). Germline values: CDR1 MDHEN, CDR2 SYDVKM. CDR3 length: 17 residues. The ends were cut back, 5 bases at V and 2 bases at J, with 21 bases in the middle. DNA for the CDR3: TGTGCCAGCAGTCTTCCCGGGACAACCGGATTTAACACTGAAGCTTTCTTT. Protein: CASSLPGTTGFNTEAFF.